This T cell receptor (beta chain) comes out of a study of early T cells in non-severe SARS-CoV-2 infection. Study details: It was bulk RNA from unsorted whole blood that was sequenced, and the chains were unpaired.

Trimming stripped 3 bases from V and 4 bases from J, with 7 bases between. The CDR3 length is 13 residues. This clonotype was counted ten times or more. Attached unique molecular identifiers marked individual cDNA molecules. MiXCR, applied by TCRdb to the 5' RACE reads, yields one record per CDR3 protein. The sample has around 35,000 distinct CDR3 sequences, approximately 5% seen once. The gene calls are TRBV12-3 or TRBV12-4 and TRBJ2-1; D gene unclear. The sequence came from an adult who was a healthcare worker with PCR-confirmed SARS-CoV-2 infection or an uninfected control (not recorded which). The sample taken for sequencing was whole blood. The DNA of the CDR3 is TGTGCCAGCAGTTTTGGGCCATACAATGAGCAGTTCTTC. Translation gives CASSFGPYNEQFF.